This T cell receptor (beta chain) is drawn from a study of cytomegalovirus exposure and HLA in healthy donors. The CDR3 covers 15 residues. CDR1 is SQVTM, CDR2 ANQGSEA, per germline. V was cut by 4 bases and J by 1 base, with 14 bases left in between. Amplification used 60 Vbeta primers and 13 Jbeta primers. TCRdb keeps only in-frame clones here, not all; method: immunoSEQ multiplex PCR. The sample lists around 120,000 clones; 81% were seen once. The chain employs TRBV29-1 and TRBJ1-5; D is possibly TRBD1 (5 bases). The TCR was taken from a young man in good health and CMV-seronegative. The sequenced material came from PBMCs. Written as DNA, the CDR3 is TGCAGCGTTGCTCTAGGGGCGGCGAGCAATCAGCCCCAGCATTTT. It specifies CSVALGAASNQPQHF.